This TCR beta chain was captured in a study of Ad26.COV2.S vaccination and SARS-CoV-2 variants. Treatment reported: approximately 18 received Ad26.COV2.S at low or high dose, single or two shots; about 5 received placebo; per-sample allocation not given. Specimen acquisition occurred on day 63 following the initial vaccine or placebo injection. J was trimmed by 1 base and V by 4 bases; bases with no gene match: 1. Germline lookup yields CDR1 SGHRS and CDR2 YFSETQ. The CDR3 is 15 residues long. Using immunoSEQ multiplex PCR, the repertoire was profiled, and TCRdb retains in-frame clones only, with some absent. The sample has roughly 420,000 clones, over 75% seen once.

The chain joins TRBV5-1 to TRBJ2-2; TRBD2 matches at 10 bases. This TCR was recovered from a person aged 18 to 59 who received the Ad26.COV2.S COVID-19 vaccine or a placebo. The sequences come from peripheral blood, collected in a trial of Ad26.COV2.S vaccine versus placebo. DNA for the CDR3: TGCGCCAGCAGCGCTAGCGGGGGGAACACCGGGGAGCTGTTTTTT. Its protein is CASSASGGNTGELFF.